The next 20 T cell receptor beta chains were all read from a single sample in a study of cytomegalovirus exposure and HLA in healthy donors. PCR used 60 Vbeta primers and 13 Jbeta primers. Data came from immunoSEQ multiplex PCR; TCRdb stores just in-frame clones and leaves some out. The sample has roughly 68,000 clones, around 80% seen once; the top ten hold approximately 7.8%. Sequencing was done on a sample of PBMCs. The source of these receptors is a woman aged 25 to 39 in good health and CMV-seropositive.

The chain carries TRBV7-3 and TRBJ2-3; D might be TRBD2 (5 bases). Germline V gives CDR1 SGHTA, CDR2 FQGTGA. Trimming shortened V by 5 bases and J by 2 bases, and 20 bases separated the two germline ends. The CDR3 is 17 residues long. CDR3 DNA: TGTGCCAGCAGCCCCCTGACTACGACGGTTATCACAGATACGCAGTATTTT. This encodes CASSPLTTTVITDTQYF.

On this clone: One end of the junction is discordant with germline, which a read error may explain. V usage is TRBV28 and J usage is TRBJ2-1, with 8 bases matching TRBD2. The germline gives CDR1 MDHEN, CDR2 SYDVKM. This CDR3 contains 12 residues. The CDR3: CRSGKGYNEQFF. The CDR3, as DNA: TGCCGTAGCGGGAAAGGATACAATGAGCAGTTCTTC.

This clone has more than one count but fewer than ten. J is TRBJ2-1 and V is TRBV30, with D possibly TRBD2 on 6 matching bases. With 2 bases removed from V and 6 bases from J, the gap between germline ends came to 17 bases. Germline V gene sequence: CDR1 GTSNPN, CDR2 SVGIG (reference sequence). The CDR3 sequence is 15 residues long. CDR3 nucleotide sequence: TGTGCCTGGAGTCTAGCGCGATTCCCCCCCAATGAGCAGTTCTTC. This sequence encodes CAWSLARFPPNEQFF. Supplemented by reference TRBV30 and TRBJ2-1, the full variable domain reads SQTIHQWPATLVQPVGSPLSLECTVEGTSNPNLYWYRQAAGRGLQLLFYSVGIGQISSEVPQNLSASRPQDRQFILSSKKLLLSDSGFYLCAWSLARFPPNEQFFGPGTRLTVL.

The CDR3 DNA reads as TGTGCCAGCAGCTCTCTCCCTAGCGGGAGAGGAGATACGCAGTATTTT. It codes for CASSSLPSGRGDTQYF. V and J are TRBV7-3 and TRBJ2-3, with TRBD2 identical over 10 bases. The length of the CDR3 is 16 residues. Germline values: CDR1 SGHTA, CDR2 FQGTGA. With 4 bases clipped from V and 5 bases from J, the junction kept 9 bases outside the gene matches. Complete variable domain (other parts from reference TRBV7-3 and TRBJ2-3): GAGVSQTPSNKVTEKGKYVELRCDPISGHTALYWYRQSLGQGPEFLIYFQGTGAADDSGLPNDRFFAVRPEGSVSTLKIQRTERGDSAVYLCASSSLPSGRGDTQYFGPGTRLTVL.

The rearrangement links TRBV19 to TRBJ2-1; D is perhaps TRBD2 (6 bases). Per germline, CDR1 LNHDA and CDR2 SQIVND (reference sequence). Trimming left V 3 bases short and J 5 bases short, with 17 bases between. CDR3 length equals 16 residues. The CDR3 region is CASSITSSRRDNEQFF. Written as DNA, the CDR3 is TGTGCCAGTAGTATCACCTCAAGTAGGAGGGACAATGAGCAGTTCTTC.

The CDR3 loop is CASSPPFLQGNTIYF. The CDR3 DNA follows: TGTGCCAGCAGTCCCCCGTTTCTTCAGGGGAACACCATATATTTT. V usage is TRBV28 and J usage is TRBJ1-3, with a tentative D call TRBD1 (6 bases). The length of the CDR3 is 15 residues. Between the trimmed V and J ends, which lost 5 bases and 7 bases, there was a span of 18 bases. The germline V gene encodes CDR1 MDHEN and CDR2 SYDVKM.

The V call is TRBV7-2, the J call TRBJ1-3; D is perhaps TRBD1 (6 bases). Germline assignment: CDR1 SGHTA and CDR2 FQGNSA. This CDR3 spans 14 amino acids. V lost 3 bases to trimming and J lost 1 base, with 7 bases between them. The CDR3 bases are TGTGCCAGCAGCTTCCAGGGGTCTGGAAACACCATATATTTT. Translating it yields CASSFQGSGNTIYF.

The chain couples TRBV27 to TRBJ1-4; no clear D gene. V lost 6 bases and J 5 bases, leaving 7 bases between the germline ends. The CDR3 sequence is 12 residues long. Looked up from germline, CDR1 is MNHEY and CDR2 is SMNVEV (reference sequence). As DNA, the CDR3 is TGTGCCAGCAGCTCGCGAAATGAAAAACTGTTTTTT. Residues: CASSSRNEKLFF. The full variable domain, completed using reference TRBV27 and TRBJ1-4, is EAQVTQNPRYLITVTGKKLTVTCSQNMNHEYMSWYRQDPGLGLRQIYYSMNVEVTDKGDVPEGYKVSRKEKRNFPLILESPSPNQTSLYFCASSSRNEKLFFGSGTQLSVL.

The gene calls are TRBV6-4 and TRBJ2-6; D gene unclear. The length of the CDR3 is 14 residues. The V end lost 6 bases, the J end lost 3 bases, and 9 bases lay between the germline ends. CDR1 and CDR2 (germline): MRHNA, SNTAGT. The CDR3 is CASSLDGGANVLTF. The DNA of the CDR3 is TGTGCCAGCAGCCTAGATGGTGGGGCCAACGTCCTGACTTTC.

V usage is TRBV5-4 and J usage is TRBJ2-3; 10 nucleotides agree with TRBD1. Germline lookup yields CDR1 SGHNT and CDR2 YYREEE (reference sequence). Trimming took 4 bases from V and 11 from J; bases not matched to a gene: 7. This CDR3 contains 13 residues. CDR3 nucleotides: TGTGCCAGCAGCCTGGCTCGGACAGGGGGGCAGTATTTT. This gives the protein CASSLARTGGQYF.

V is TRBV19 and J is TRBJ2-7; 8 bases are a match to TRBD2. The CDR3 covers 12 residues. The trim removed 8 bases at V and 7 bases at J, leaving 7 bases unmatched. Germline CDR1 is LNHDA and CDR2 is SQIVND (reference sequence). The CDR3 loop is CASAAGAREQYF. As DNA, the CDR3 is TGTGCCAGTGCAGCGGGAGCAAGAGAGCAGTACTTC. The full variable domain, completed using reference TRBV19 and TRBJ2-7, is DGGITQSPKYLFRKEGQNVTLSCEQNLNHDAMYWYRQDPGQGLRLIYYSQIVNDFQKGDIAEGYSVSREKKESFPLTVTSAQKNPTAFYLCASAAGAREQYFGPGTRLTVT.

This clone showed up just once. CDR3 nucleotides: TGTGCCAGTAGTCGGCAGGGGGTTCAAGAGACCCAGTACTTC. Translated: CASSRQGVQETQYF. The rearrangement joins TRBV19 to TRBJ2-5; 7 positions match TRBD1. Germline loops: CDR1 LNHDA, CDR2 SQIVND (reference sequence). Germline trimming cut 5 bases from V and 2 bases from J; bases unmatched to any gene: 5. The CDR3 contains 14 residues.

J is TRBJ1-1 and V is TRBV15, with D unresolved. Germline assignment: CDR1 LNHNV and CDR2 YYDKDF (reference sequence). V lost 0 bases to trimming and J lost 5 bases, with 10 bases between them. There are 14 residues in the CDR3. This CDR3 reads CATSRDRHSTEAFF. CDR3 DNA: TGTGCCACCAGCAGAGACAGACATAGTACTGAAGCTTTCTTT. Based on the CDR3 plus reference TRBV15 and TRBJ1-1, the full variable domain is DAMVIQNPRYQVTQFGKPVTLSCSQTLNHNVMYWYQQKSSQAPKLLFHYYDKDFNNEADTPDNFQSRRPNTSFCFLDIRSPGLGDTAMYLCATSRDRHSTEAFFGQGTRLTVV.

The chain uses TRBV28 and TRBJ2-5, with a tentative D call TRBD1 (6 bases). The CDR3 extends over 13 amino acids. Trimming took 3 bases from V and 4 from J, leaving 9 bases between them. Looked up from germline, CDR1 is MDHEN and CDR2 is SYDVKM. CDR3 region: CASSFTGIETQYF. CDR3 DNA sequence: TGTGCCAGCAGTTTCACAGGGATAGAGACCCAGTACTTC.

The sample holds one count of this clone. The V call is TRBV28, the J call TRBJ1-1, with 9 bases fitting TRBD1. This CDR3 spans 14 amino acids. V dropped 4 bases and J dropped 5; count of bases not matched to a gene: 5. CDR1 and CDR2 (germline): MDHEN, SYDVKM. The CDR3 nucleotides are TGTGCCAGCAGTTACAGGGGGCGAGGAACTGAAGCTTTCTTT. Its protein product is CASSYRGRGTEAFF. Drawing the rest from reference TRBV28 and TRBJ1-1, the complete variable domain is DVKVTQSSRYLVKRTGEKVFLECVQDMDHENMFWYRQDPGLGLRLIYFSYDVKMKEKGDIPEGYSVSREKKERFSLILESASTNQTSMYLCASSYRGRGTEAFFGQGTRLTVV.

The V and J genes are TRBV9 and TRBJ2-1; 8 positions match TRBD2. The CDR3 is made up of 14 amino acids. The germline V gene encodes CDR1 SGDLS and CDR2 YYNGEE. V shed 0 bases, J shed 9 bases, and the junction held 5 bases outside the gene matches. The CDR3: CASSVVGAGGEQFF. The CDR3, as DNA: TGTGCCAGCAGCGTAGTCGGGGCGGGAGGTGAGCAGTTCTTC.

CDR3 nucleotides: TGTGCCAGCAGTCCTACAGGGAACACCGGGGAGCTGTTTTTT. Translated, it gives CASSPTGNTGELFF. V gene TRBV28 combines with J gene TRBJ2-2; a weak D match, TRBD1 (5 bases). Germline lookup yields CDR1 MDHEN and CDR2 SYDVKM. The CDR3 length is 14 residues. V was trimmed by 5 bases and J by 1 base, leaving 8 bases between them.

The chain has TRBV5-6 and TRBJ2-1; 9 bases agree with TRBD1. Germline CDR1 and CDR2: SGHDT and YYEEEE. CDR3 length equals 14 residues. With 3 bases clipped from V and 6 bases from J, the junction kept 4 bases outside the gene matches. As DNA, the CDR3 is TGTGCCAGCAGCTCTGGGGGACAGGGCAATGAGCAGTTCTTC. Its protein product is CASSSGGQGNEQFF. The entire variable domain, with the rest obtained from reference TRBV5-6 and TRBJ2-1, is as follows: DAGVTQSPTHLIKTRGQQVTLRCSPKSGHDTVSWYQQALGQGPQFIFQYYEEEERQRGNFPDRFSGHQFPNYSSELNVNALLLGDSALYLCASSSGGQGNEQFFGPGTRLTVL.

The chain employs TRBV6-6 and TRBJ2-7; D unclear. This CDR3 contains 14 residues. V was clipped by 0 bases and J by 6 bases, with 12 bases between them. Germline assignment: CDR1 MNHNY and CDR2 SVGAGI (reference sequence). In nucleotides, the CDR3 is TGTGCCAGCAGTTACTCGGAGTTAACGAGCGAGCAGTACTTC. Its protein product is CASSYSELTSEQYF.

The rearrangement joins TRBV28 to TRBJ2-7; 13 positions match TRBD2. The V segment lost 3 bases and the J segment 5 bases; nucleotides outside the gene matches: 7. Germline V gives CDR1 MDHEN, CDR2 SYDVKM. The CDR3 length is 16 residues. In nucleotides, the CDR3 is TGTGCCAGCAGTTTCCTGACTAGCGGGAGGTCCCACGAGCAGTACTTC. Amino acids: CASSFLTSGRSHEQYF. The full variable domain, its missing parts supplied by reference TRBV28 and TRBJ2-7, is DVKVTQSSRYLVKRTGEKVFLECVQDMDHENMFWYRQDPGLGLRLIYFSYDVKMKEKGDIPEGYSVSREKKERFSLILESASTNQTSMYLCASSFLTSGRSHEQYFGPGTRLTVT.